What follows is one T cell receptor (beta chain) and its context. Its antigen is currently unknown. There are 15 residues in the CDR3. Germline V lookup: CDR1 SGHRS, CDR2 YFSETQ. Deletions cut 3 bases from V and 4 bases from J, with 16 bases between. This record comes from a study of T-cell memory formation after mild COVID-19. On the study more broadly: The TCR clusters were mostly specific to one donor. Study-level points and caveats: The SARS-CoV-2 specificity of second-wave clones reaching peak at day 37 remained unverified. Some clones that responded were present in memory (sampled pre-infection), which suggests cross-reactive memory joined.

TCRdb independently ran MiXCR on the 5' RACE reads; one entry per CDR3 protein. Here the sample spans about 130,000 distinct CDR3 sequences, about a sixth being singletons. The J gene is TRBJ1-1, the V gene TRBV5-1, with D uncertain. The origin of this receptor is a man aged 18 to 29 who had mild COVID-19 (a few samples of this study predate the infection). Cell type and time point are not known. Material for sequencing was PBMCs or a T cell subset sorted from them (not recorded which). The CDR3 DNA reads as TGCGCCAGCAGCTATTTCGGGGAGGTGGGCACTGAAGCTTTCTTT. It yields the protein CASSYFGEVGTEAFF. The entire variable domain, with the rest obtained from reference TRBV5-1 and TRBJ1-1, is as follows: KAGVTQTPRYLIKTRGQQVTLSCSPISGHRSVSWYQQTPGQGLQFLFEYFSETQRNKGNFPGRFSGRQFSNSRSEMNVSTLELGDSALYLCASSYFGEVGTEAFFGQGTRLTVV.